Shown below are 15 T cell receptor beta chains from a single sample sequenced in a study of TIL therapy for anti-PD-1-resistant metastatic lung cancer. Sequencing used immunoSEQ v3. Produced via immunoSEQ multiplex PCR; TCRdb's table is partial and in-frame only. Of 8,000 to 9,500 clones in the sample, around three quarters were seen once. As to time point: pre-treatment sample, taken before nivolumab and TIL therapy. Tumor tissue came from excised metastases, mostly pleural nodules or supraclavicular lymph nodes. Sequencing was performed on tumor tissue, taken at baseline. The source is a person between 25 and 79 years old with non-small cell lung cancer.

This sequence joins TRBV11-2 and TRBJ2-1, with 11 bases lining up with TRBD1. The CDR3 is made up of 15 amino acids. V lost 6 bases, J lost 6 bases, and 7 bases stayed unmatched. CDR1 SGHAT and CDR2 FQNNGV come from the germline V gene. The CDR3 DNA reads TGTGCCAGCAGGAAAGGGACAGGGGGGTCCAATGAGCAGTTCTTC. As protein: CASRKGTGGSNEQFF.

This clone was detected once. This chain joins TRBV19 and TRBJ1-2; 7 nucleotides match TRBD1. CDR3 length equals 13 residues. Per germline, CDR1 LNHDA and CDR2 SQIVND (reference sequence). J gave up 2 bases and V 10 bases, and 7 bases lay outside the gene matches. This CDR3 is CATRQGFNYGYTF. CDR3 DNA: TGTGCCACCCGACAGGGATTCAACTATGGCTACACCTTC.

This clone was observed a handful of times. The CDR3 nucleotides are TGTGCCAGCAGCTCGGATGTATACGAGCAGTACTTC. It codes for CASSSDVYEQYF. The rearrangement uses TRBV7-2 and TRBJ2-7; D is unclear. The CDR3 is 12 residues long. The germline V and J ends were trimmed by 4 bases and 4 bases, with 8 bases remaining between them. Germline V gene sequence: CDR1 SGHTA, CDR2 FQGNSA.

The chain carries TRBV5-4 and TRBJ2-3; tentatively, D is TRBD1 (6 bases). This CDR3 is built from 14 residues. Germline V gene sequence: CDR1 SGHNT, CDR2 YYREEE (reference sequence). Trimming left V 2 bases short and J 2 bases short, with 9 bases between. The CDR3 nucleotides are TGTGCCAGCAGCTTAGGGGGTTACACAGATACGCAGTATTTT. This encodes CASSLGGYTDTQYF.

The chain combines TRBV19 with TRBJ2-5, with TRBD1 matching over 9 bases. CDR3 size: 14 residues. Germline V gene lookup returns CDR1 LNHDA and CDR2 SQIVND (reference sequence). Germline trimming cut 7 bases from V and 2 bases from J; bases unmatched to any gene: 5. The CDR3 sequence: CASKPGQGQETQYF. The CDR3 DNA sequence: TGTGCCAGTAAACCGGGACAGGGACAAGAGACCCAGTACTTC.

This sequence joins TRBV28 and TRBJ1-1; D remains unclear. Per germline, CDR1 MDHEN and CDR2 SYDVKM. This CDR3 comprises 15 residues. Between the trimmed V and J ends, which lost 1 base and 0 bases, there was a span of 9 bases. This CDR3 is CASSLSGTLNTEAFF. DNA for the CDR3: TGTGCCAGCAGTTTATCCGGAACCCTGAACACTGAAGCTTTCTTT.

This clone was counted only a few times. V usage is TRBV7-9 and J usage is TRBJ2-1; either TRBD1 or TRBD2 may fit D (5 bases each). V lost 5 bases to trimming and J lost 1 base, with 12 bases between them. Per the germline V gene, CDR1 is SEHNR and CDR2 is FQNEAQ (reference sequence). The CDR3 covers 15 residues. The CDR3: CASSRAGTSYNEQFF. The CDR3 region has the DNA TGTGCCAGCAGCAGGGCCGGGACGTCCTACAATGAGCAGTTCTTC.

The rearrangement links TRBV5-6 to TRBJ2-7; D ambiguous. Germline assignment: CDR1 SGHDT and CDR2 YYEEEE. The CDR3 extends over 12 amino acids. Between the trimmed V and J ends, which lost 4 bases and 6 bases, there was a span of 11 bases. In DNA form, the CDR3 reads TGTGCCAGCAGCAGGGAACAATTCGAGCAGTACTTC. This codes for CASSREQFEQYF.

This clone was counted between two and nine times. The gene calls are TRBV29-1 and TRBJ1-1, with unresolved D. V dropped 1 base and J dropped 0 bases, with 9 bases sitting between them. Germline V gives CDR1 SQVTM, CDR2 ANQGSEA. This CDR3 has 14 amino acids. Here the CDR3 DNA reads TGCAGCGTTGAAGTCCCTTACCTGAACACTGAAGCTTTCTTT. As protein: CSVEVPYLNTEAFF.

CDR3 bases: TGTGCCAGTACAAGACCGGGGCTAGGCACAAACACTGAAGCTTTCTTT. Amino acid sequence: CASTRPGLGTNTEAFF. The V gene is TRBV19, the J gene TRBJ1-1; possible D gene TRBD1, 5 bases. V was shortened by 7 bases and J by 2 bases, with 20 bases between the two germline ends. The CDR3 is 16 amino acids. The germline V gene has CDR1 LNHDA and CDR2 SQIVND (reference sequence).

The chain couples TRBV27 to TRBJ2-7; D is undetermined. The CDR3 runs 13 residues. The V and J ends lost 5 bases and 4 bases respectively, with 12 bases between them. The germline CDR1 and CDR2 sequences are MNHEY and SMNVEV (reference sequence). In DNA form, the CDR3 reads TGTGCCAGCAGTCTTCGCATCACATACGAGCAGTACTTC. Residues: CASSLRITYEQYF.

The CDR3 nucleotides are TGTGCCAGCAGCCTCTACGGGGGCACTGAAGCTTTCTTT. Encoded protein: CASSLYGGTEAFF. The chain carries TRBV13 and TRBJ1-1; possible D gene TRBD1, 5 bases. Germline V lookup: CDR1 PRHDT, CDR2 FYEKMQ (reference sequence). Trimming removed 5 bases at V and 4 bases at J, with 11 bases between. The CDR3 spans 13 residues.

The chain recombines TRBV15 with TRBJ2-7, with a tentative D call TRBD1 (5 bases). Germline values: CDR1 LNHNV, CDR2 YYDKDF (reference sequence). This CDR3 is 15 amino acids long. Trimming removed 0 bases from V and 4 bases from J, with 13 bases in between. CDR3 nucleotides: TGTGCCACCAGCAGAGATTTAGGACAAGTTTACGAGCAGTACTTC. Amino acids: CATSRDLGQVYEQYF.

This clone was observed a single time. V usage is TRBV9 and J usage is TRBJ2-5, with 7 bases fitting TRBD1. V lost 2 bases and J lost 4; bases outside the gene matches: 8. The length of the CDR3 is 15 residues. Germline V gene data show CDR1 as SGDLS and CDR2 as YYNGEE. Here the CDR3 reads CASSVEGAASETQYF. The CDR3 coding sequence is TGTGCCAGCAGCGTCGAGGGGGCGGCGTCAGAGACCCAGTACTTC.

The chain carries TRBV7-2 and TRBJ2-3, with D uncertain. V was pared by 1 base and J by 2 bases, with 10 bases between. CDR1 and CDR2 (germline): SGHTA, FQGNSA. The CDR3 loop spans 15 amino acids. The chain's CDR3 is CASSLVPWLTDTQYF. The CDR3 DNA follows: TGTGCCAGCAGCTTAGTCCCGTGGCTCACAGATACGCAGTATTTT.